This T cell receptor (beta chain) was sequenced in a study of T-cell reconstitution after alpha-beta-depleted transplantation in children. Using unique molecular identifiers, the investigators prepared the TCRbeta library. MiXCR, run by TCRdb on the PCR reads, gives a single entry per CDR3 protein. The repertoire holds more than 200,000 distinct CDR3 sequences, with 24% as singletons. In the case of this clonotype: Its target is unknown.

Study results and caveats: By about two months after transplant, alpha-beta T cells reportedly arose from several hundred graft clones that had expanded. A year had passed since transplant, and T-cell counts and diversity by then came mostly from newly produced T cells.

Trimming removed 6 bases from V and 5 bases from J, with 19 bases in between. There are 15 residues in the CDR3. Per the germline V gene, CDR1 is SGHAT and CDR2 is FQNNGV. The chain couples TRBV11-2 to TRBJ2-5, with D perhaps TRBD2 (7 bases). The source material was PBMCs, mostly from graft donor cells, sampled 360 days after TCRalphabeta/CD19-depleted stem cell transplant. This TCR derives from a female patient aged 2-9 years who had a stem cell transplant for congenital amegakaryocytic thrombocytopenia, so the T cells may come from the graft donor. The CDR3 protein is CASSDWGGPRETQYF. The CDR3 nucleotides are TGTGCCAGCAGTGATTGGGGGGGGCCGAGGGAGACCCAGTACTTC.